This T cell receptor (beta chain) was identified in a study of blood T cell repertoires in COVID-19. Study summary: Samples of COVID-19 (acute and convalescent) were obtained from the United States, Italy and Spain. PBMCs, B-cell-depleted T cells, or T cells were the source of the cDNA or gDNA that made up the material.

Germline-derived CDR1 and CDR2 are SGHDT and YYEEEE. V was cut by 0 bases and J by 0 bases, with 10 bases left in between. The CDR3 extends over 15 amino acids. Measured with immunoSEQ multiplex PCR; TCRdb has only the in-frame clones, and not every one. The table lists a few hundred thousand clones, about 86% of them singletons, with about 3.6% in the top ten. This clone was observed a handful of times. The chain employs TRBV5-6 and TRBJ2-7, with a possible D match to TRBD1 (5 bases). The source is a man aged 18 to 35 with active or convalescent COVID-19. Sequencing input: peripheral blood. The CDR3 DNA sequence: TGTGCCAGCAGCTTGGGCAGGGCCATCTCCTACGAGCAGTACTTC. As protein: CASSLGRAISYEQYF.